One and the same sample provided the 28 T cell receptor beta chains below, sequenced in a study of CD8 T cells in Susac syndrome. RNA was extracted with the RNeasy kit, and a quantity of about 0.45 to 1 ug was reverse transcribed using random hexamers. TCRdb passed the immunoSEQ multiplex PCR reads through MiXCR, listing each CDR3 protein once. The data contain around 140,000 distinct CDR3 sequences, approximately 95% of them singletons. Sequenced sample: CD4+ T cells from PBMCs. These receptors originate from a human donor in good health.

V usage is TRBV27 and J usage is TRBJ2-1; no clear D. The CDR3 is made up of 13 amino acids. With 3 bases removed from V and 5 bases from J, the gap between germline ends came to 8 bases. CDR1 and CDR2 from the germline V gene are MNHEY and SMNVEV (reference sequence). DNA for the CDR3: TGTGCCAGCAGTTTCCGCAGGCACAATGAGCAGTTCTTC. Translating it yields CASSFRRHNEQFF.

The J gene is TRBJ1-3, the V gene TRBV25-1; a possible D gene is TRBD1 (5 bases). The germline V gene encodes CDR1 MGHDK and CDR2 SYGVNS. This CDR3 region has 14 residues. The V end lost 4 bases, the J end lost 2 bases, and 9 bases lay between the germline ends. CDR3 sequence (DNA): TGTGCCAGCAGTGTCCAGGGAGCTGGAAACACCATATATTTT. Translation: CASSVQGAGNTIYF.

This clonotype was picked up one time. CDR3 amino acids: CASSVVGNLQETQYF. DNA of the CDR3: TGTGCCAGCAGCGTAGTAGGGAATCTCCAGGAGACCCAGTACTTC. The chain is built from TRBV9 and TRBJ2-5; D not certain. Trimming left V 0 bases short and J 5 bases short, with 14 bases between. The germline gives CDR1 SGDLS, CDR2 YYNGEE. The CDR3 consists of 15 residues. Drawing the rest from reference TRBV9 and TRBJ2-5, the complete variable domain is DSGVTQTPKHLITATGQRVTLRCSPRSGDLSVYWYQQSLDQGLQFLIQYYNGEERAKGNILERFSAQQFPDLHSELNLSSLELGDSALYFCASSVVGNLQETQYFGPGTRLLVL.

CDR3 residues: CSARDLAGGETQYF. CDR3 DNA sequence: TGCAGTGCTAGAGATCTCGCGGGAGGAGAGACCCAGTACTTC. The V call is TRBV20-1, the J call TRBJ2-5; 8 positions match TRBD2. The CDR3 has 14 residues. V lost 0 bases and J lost 4; bases outside the gene matches: 4. The germline V gene encodes CDR1 DFQATT and CDR2 SNEGSKA (reference sequence).

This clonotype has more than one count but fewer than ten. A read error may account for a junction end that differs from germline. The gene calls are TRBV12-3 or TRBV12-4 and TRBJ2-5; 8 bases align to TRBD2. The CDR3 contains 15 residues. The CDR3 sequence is CASSPGTSGQETQYF. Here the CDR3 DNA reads TGTGCCAGCAGTCCCGGGACTAGTGGCCAAGAGACCCAGTATTTC.

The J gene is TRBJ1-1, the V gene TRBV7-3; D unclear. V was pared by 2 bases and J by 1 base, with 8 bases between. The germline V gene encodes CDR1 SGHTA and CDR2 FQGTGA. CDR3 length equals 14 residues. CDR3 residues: CASSLGYRNTEAFF. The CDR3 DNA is TGTGCCAGCAGCTTAGGATACAGGAACACTGAAGCTTTCTTT.

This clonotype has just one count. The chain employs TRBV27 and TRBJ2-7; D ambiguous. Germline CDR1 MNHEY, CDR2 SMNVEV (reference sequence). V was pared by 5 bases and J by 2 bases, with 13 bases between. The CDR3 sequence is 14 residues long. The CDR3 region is CASSPPPTAYEQYF. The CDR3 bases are TGTGCCAGCAGTCCCCCTCCTACCGCCTACGAGCAGTACTTC.

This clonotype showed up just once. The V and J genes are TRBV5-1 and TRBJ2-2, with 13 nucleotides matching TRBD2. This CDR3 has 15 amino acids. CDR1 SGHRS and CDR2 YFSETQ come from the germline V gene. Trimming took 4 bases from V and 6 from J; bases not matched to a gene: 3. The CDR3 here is CASSPGLAGPGELFF. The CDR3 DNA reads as TGCGCCAGCAGCCCGGGACTAGCGGGACCCGGGGAGCTGTTTTTT.

CDR3 region: CASSDPMMDRRRTEAFF. The CDR3, as DNA: TGTGCCAGCAGTGACCCGATGATGGACCGCCGGAGGACTGAAGCTTTCTTT. The rearrangement links TRBV12-3 or TRBV12-4 to TRBJ1-1; D unresolved. The V end lost 5 bases, the J end lost 5 bases, and 24 bases lay between the germline ends. The CDR3 covers 17 residues.

CDR3 coding DNA: TGCAGTGCCCCCCCCAGGGGGGATCAGCCCCAGCATTTT. It is translated as CSAPPRGDQPQHF. This chain joins TRBV20-1 and TRBJ1-5, with TRBD1 matching over 7 bases. Germline V CDR1 and CDR2: DFQATT, SNEGSKA (reference sequence). J gave up 5 bases and V 6 bases, and 7 bases lay outside the gene matches. The length of the CDR3 is 13 residues.

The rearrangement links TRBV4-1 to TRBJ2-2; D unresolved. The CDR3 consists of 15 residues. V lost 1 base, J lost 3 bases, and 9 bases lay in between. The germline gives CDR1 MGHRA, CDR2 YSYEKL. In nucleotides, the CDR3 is TGCGCCAGCAGCCAAGGGTGGGGTGACACCGGGGAGCTGTTTTTT. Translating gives CASSQGWGDTGELFF.

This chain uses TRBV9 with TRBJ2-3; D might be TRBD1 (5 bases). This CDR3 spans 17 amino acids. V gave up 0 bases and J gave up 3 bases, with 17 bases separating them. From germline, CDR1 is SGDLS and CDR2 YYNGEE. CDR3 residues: CASSVGRQGTRTDTQYF. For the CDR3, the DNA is TGTGCCAGCAGCGTAGGTCGGCAGGGAACAAGAACAGATACGCAGTATTTT.

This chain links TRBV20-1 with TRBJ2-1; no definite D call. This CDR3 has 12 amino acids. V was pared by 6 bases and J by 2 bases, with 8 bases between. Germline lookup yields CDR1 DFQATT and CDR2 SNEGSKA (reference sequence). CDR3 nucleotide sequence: TGCAGTGCCCGAAAGGCCTACAATGAGCAGTTCTTC. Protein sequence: CSARKAYNEQFF.

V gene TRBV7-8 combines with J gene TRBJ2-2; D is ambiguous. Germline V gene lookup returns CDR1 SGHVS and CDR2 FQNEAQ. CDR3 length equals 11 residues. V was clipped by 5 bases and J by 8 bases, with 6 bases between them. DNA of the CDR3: TGTGCCAGCAGCCGCAGGGGGGAGCTGTTTTTT. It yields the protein CASSRRGELFF. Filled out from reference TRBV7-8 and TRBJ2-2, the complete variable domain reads GAGVSQSPRYKVAKRGQDVALRCDPISGHVSLFWYQQALGQGPEFLTYFQNEAQLDKSGLPSDRFFAERPEGSVSTLKIQRTQQEDSAVYLCASSRRGELFFGEGSRLTVL.

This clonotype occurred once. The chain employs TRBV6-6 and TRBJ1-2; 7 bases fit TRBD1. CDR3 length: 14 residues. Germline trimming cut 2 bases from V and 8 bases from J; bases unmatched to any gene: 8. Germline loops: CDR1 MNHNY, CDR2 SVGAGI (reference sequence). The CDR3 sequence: CASSYGVAGGGYTF. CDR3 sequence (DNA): TGTGCCAGCAGTTACGGGGTGGCAGGGGGAGGCTACACCTTC.

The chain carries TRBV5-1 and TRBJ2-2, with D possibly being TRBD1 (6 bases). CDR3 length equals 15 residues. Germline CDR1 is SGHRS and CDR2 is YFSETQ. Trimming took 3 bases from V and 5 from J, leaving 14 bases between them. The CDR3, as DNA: TGCGCCAGCAGCTCCACAGGGATAGGGACCGGGGAGCTGTTTTTT. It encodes CASSSTGIGTGELFF.

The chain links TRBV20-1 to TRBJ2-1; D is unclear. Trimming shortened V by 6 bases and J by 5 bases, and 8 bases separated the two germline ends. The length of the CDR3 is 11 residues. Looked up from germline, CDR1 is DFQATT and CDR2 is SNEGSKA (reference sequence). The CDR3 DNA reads TGCAGTGCAACCCACCACAATGAGCAGTTCTTC. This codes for CSATHHNEQFF.

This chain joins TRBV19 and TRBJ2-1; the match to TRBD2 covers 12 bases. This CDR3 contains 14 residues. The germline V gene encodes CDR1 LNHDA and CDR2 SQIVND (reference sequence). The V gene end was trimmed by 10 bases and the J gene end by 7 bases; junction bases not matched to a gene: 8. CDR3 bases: TGTGCCACCGCTAGCGGGAGGGCCACAAATGAGCAGTTCTTC. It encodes CATASGRATNEQFF.

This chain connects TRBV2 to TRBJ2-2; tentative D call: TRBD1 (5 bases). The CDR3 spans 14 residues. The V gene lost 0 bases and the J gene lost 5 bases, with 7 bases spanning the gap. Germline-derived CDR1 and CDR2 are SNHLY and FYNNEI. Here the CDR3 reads CASSEAGQTGELFF. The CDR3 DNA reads TGTGCCAGCAGTGAAGCGGGGCAGACCGGGGAGCTGTTTTTT.

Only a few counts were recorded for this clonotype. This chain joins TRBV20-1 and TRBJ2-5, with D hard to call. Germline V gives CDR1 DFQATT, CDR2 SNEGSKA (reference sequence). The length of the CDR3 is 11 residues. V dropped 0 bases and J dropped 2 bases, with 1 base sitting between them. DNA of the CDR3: TGCAGTGCTAGAGATCAAGAGACCCAGTACTTC. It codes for CSARDQETQYF.

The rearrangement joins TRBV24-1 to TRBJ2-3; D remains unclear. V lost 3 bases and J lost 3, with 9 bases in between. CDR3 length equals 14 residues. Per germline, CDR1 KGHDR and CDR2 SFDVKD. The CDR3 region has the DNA TGTGCCACCAGTGATAGGCTGGGGACAGATACGCAGTATTTT. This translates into CATSDRLGTDTQYF.

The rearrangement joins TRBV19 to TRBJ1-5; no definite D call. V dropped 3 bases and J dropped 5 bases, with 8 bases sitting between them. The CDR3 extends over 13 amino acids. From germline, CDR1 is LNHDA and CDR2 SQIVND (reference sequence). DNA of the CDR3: TGTGCCAGTAGTATGACGGTGGATCAGCCCCAGCATTTT. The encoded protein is CASSMTVDQPQHF.

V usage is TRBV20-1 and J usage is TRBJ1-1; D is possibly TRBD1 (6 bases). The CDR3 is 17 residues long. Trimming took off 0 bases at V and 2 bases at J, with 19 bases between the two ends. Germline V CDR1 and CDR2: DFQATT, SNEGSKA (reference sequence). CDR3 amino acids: CSARDQWGRLGNTEAFF. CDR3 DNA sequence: TGCAGTGCTAGAGATCAGTGGGGGCGCCTCGGAAACACTGAAGCTTTCTTT.

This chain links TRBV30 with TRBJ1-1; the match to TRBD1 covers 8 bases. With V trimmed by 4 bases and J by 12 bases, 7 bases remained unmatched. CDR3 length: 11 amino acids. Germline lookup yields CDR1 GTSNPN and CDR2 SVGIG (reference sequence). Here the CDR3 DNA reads TGTGCCTGGAAGGACAGGGCGAAAACTTTCTTT. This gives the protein CAWKDRAKTFF.

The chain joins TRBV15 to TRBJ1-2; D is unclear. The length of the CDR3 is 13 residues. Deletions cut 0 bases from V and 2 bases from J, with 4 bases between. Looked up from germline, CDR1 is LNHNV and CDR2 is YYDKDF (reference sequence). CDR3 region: CATSRESNYGYTF. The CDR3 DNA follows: TGTGCCACCAGCAGAGAGTCGAACTATGGCTACACCTTC.

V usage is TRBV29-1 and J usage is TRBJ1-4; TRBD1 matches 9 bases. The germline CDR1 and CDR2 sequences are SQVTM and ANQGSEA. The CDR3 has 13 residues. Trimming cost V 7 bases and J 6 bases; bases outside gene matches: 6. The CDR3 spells CSARDREDEKLFF. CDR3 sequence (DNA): TGCAGCGCTCGGGACAGGGAGGATGAAAAACTGTTTTTT.

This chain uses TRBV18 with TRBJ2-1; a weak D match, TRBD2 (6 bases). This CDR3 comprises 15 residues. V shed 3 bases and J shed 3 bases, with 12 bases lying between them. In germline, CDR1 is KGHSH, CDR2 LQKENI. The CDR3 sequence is CASSPATRIYNEQFF. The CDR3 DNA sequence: TGTGCCAGCTCACCGGCGACTAGAATCTACAATGAGCAGTTCTTC.

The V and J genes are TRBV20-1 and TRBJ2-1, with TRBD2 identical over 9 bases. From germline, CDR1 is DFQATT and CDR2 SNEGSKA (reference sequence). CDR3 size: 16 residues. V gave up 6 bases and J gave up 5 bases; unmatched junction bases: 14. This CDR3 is CSAPRGAGGLNNEQFF. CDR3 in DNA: TGCAGTGCCCCCCGGGGTGCGGGAGGGCTTAACAATGAGCAGTTCTTC.